This T cell receptor beta chain emerged from a study of radiotherapy plus CTLA-4 blockade in lung cancer. Trimming pared 8 bases from V and 8 bases from J, leaving 24 bases between. This CDR3 is 15 amino acids long. The germline gives CDR1 MNHEY, CDR2 SMNVEV (reference sequence). TCRdb keeps only in-frame clones here, not all; method: immunoSEQ multiplex PCR. Altogether tens of thousands of clones are present, approximately 85% being singletons, with the ten largest covering 25% to 35%. Sequencing was performed on peripheral blood, taken from a patient treated with radiotherapy plus ipilimumab. The TCR was taken from a human donor with non-small cell lung cancer whose response to radiotherapy plus ipilimumab could not be evaluated. The genes are TRBV27 and TRBJ1-1, with D possibly TRBD1 on 6 matching bases. CDR3 sequence (DNA): TGTGCCAGCTACCGAGACCCCCGGACAGCCGCCGAAGCTTTCTTT. Translated, it gives CASYRDPRTAAEAFF.